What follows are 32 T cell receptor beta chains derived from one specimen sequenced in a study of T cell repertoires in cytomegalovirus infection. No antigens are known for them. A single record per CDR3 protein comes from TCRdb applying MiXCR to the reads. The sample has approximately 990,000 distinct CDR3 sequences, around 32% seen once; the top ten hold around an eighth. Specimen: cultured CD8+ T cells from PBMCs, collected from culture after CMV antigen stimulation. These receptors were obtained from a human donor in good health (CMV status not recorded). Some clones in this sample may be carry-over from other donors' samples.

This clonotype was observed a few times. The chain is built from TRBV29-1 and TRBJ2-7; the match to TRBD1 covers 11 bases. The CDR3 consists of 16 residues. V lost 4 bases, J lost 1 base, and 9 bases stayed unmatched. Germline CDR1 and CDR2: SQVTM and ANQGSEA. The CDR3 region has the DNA TGCAGCGTTGTTCTTCTAGGACAGGGGGCTTCCTACGAGCAGTACTTC. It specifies CSVVLLGQGASYEQYF.

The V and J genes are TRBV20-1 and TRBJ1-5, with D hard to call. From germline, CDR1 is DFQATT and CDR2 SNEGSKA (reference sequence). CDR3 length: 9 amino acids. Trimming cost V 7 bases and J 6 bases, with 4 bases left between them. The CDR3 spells CSVGQPQHF. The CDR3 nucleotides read TGCAGTGTGGGTCAGCCCCAGCATTTT.

The CDR3 here is CASSPGTSVRDTQYF. CDR3 nucleotides: TGTGCCAGCAGTCCTGGGACTAGTGTTAGAGATACGCAGTATTTT. This rearrangement joins TRBV27 to TRBJ2-3; TRBD2 agrees at 8 bases. Germline assignment: CDR1 MNHEY and CDR2 SMNVEV (reference sequence). V lost 5 bases, J lost 5 bases, and 9 bases stayed unmatched. The CDR3 extends over 15 amino acids.

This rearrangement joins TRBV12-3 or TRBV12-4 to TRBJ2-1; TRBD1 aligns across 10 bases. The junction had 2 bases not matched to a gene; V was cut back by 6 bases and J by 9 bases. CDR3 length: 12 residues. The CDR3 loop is CASSGTGVEQFF. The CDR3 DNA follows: TGTGCCAGCAGCGGGACAGGGGTTGAGCAGTTCTTC.

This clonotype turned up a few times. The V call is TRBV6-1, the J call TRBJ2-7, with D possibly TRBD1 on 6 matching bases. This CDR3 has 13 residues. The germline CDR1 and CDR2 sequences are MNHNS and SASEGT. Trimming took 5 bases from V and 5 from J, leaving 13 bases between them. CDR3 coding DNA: TGTGCCAGCAGTACGGCAGGGGTGGACGAGCAGTACGTC. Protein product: CASSTAGVDEQYV.

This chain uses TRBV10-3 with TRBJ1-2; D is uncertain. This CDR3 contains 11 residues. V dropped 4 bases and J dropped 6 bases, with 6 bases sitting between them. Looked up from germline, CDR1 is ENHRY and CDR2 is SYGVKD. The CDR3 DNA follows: TGTGCCATCAGTGGTCTGGATGGCTACACCTTC. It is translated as CAISGLDGYTF.

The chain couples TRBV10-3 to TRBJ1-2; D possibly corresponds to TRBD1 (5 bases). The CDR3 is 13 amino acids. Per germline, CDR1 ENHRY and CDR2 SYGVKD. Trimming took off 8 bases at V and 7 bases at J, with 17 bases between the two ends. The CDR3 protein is CAIYAGDSGGYTF. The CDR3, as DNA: TGTGCCATCTATGCCGGAGACAGTGGTGGCTACACCTTC.

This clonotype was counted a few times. This chain's CDR3 is CASSLVSGRYNEQFF. CDR3 coding DNA: TGTGCCAGCAGTTTAGTCTCCGGCAGATATAATGAGCAGTTCTTC. The chain links TRBV12-3 or TRBV12-4 to TRBJ2-1; D call uncertain. This CDR3 region has 15 residues. Trimming shortened V by 1 base and J by 7 bases, and 14 bases separated the two germline ends.

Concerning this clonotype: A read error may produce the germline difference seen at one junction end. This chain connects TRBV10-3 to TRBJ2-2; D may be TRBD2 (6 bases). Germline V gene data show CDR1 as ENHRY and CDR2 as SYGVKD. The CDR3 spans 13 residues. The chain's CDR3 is CVINSGGTGELFF. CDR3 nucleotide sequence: TGTGTCATCAATTCCGGGGGCACCGGGGAGCTGTTTTTT.

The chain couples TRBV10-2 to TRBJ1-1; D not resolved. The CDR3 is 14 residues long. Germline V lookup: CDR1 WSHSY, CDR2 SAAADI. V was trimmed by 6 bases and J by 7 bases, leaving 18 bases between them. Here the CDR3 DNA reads TGCGCCAGCAGCGAACTTGGGAAGTCCGTTGAAGCTTTCTTT. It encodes CASSELGKSVEAFF.

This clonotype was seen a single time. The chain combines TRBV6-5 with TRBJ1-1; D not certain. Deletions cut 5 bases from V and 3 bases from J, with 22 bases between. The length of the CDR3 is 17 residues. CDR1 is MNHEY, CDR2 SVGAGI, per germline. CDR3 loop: CASSLLQAPKWYTEAFF. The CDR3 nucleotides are TGTGCCAGCAGTCTACTCCAAGCCCCAAAGTGGTACACTGAAGCTTTCTTT.

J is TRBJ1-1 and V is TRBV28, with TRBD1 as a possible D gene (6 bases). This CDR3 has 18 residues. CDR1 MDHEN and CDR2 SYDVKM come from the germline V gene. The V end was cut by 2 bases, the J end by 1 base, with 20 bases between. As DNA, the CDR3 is TGTGCCAGCAGTTTAATTTTAGTAGGGGGGGCTGAGAACACTGAAGCTTTCTTT. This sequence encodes CASSLILVGGAENTEAFF.

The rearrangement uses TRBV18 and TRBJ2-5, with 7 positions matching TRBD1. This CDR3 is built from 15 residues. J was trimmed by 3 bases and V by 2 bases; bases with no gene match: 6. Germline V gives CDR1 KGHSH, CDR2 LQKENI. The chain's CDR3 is CASSPIRDREETQYF. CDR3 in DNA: TGTGCCAGCTCACCAATCCGGGACAGAGAAGAGACCCAGTACTTC. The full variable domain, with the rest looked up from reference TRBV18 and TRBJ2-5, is NAGVMQNPRHLVRRRGQEARLRCSPMKGHSHVYWYRQLPEEGLKFMVYLQKENIIDESGMPKERFSAEFPKEGPSILRIQQVVRGDSAAYFCASSPIRDREETQYFGPGTRLLVL.

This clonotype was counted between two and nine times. This chain's CDR3 is CASSRQGVRSRVSNQPQHF. In nucleotides, the CDR3 is TGCGCCAGCAGTCGTCAGGGGGTCCGGTCCAGGGTGTCAAATCAGCCCCAGCATTTT. This rearrangement joins TRBV23-1 to TRBJ1-5; TRBD1 agrees at 7 bases. TRBV23-1 is recorded as an ORF, its role being uncertain. Trimming cost V 4 bases and J 4 bases; bases outside gene matches: 19. CDR3 size: 19 residues.

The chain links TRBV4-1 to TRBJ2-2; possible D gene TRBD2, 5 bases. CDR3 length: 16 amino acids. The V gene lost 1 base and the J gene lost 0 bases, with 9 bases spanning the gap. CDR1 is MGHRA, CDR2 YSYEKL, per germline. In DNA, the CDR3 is TGCGCCAGCAGCCAAGCACCGGGAACGAACACCGGGGAGCTGTTTTTT. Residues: CASSQAPGTNTGELFF.

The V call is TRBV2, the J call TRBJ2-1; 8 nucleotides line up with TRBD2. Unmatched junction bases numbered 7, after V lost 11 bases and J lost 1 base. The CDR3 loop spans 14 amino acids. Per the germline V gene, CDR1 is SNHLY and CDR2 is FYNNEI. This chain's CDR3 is CAGRGASSYNEQFF. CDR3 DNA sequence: TGTGCCGGGCGGGGGGCTAGTTCCTACAATGAGCAGTTCTTC.

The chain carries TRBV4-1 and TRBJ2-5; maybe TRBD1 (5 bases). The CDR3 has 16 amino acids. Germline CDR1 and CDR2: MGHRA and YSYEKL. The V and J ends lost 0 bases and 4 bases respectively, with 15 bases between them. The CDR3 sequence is CASSQDGAAVPETQYF. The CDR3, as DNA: TGCGCCAGCAGCCAAGATGGGGCGGCGGTTCCAGAGACCCAGTACTTC.

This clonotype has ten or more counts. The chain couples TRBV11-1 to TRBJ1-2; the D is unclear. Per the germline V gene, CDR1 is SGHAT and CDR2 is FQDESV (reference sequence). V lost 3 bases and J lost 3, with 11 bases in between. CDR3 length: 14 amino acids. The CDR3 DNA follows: TGTGCCAGCAGCTTGCGCAGTAGCGACTATGGCTACACCTTC. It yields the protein CASSLRSSDYGYTF.

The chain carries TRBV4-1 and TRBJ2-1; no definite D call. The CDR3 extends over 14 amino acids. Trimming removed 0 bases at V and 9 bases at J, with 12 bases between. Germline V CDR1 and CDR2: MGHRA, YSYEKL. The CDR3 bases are TGCGCCAGCAGCCAAGAGATAGCTCAGGTTGAGCAGTTCTTC. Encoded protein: CASSQEIAQVEQFF.

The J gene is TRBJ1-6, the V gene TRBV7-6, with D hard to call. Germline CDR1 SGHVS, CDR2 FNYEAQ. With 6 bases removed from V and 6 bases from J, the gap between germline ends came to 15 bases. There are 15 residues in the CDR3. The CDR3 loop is CASSSEGSLNSPLHF. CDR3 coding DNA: TGTGCCAGCAGTTCTGAAGGGAGTCTTAATTCACCCCTCCACTTT.

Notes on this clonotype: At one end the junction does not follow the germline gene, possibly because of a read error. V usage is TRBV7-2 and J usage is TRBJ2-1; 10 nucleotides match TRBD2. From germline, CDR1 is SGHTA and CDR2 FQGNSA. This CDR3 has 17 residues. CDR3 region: CANSSNLAGGGYNEQFF. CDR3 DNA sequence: TGTGCCAACAGCTCAAACTTAGCGGGGGGCGGATACAATGAGCAGTTCTTC.

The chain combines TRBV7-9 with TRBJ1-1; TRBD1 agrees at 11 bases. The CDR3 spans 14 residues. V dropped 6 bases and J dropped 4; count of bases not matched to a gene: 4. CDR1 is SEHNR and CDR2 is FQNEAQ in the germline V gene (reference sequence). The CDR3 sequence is CASSWDRGSTEAFF. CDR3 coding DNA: TGTGCCAGCAGTTGGGACAGGGGGTCCACTGAAGCTTTCTTT.

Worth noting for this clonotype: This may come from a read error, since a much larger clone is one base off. The DNA for the CDR3 is TGTGCCAGCAGCTCCGGACAGGGGATCCATCAGCCCCAGCATTTT. Amino acid sequence: CASSSGQGIHQPQHF. V gene TRBV7-2 combines with J gene TRBJ1-5, with 9 bases matching TRBD1. CDR3 length: 15 residues. Germline CDR1 and CDR2: SGHTA and FQGNSA. J was trimmed by 5 bases and V by 4 bases; bases with no gene match: 6. The entire variable domain, with the rest obtained from reference TRBV7-2 and TRBJ1-5, is as follows: GAGVSQSPSNKVTEKGKDVELRCDPISGHTALYWYRQSLGQGLEFLIYFQGNSAPDKSGLPSDRFSAERTGGSVSTLTIQRTQQEDSAVYLCASSSGQGIHQPQHFGDGTRLSIL.

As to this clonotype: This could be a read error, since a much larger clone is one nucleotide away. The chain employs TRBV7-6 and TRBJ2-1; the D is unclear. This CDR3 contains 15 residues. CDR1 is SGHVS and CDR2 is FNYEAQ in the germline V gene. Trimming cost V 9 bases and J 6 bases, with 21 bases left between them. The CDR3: CARSPLAVTLNEQFF. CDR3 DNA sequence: TGTGCCAGAAGCCCTTTAGCCGTGACGCTCAATGAGCAGTTCTTC.

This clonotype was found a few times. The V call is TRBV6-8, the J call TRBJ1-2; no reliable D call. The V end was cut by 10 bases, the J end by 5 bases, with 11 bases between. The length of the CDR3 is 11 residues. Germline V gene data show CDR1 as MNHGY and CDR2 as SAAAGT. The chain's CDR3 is CATLALYGYTF. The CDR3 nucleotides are TGTGCCACCCTGGCTCTGTATGGCTACACCTTC.

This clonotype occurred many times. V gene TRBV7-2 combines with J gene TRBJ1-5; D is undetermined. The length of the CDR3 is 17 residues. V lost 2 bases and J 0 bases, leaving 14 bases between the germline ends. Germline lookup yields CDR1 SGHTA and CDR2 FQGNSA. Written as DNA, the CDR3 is TGTGCCAGCAGCTTAAACCCCGGATCGAATAGCAATCAGCCCCAGCATTTT. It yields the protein CASSLNPGSNSNQPQHF.

The CDR3 protein is CASARGAYNEQFF. DNA of the CDR3: TGTGCCAGCGCGAGGGGGGCATACAATGAGCAGTTCTTC. The chain is built from TRBV13 and TRBJ2-1; D could derive from TRBD1 or TRBD2 (6 bases each). Germline-derived CDR1 and CDR2 are PRHDT and FYEKMQ (reference sequence). The V end was cut by 8 bases, the J end by 4 bases, with 12 bases between. The CDR3 covers 13 residues.

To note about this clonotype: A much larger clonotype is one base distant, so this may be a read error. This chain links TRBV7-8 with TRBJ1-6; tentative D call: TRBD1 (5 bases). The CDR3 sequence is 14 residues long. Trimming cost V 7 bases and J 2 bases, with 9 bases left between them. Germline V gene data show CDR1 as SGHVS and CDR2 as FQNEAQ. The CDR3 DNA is TGTGCCAGCAACCAGGACACCTATAATTCACCCCTCCACTTT. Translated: CASNQDTYNSPLHF.

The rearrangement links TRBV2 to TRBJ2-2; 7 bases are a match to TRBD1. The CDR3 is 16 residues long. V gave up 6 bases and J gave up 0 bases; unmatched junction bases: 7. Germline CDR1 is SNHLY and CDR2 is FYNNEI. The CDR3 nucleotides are TGTGCCAGCAGCGGTGCCGGGACAGCGAACACCGGGGAGCTGTTTTTT. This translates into CASSGAGTANTGELFF.

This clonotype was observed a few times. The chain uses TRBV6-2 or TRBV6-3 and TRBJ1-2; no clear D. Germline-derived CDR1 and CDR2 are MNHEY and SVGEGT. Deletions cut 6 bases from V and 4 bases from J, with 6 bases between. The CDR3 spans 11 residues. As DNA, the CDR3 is TGTGCCAGCAGCGGTTTCTATGGCTACACCTTC. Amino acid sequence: CASSGFYGYTF.

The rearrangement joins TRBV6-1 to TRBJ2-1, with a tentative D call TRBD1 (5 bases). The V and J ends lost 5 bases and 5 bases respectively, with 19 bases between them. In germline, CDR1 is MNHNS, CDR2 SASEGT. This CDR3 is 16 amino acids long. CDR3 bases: TGTGCCAGCAGTCCAAGGACCGTCGGCAGGGACAATGAGCAGTTCTTC. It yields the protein CASSPRTVGRDNEQFF.

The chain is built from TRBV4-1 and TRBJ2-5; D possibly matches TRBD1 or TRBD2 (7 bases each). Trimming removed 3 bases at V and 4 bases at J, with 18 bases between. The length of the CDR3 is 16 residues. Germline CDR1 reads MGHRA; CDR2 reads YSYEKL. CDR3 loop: CASSHGPTGRGETQYF. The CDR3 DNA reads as TGCGCCAGCAGCCATGGGCCGACAGGGAGGGGAGAGACCCAGTACTTC.